The entry below gives a single TCR beta chain sequence along with its context. Because the CDR3 is missing its conserved closing phenylalanine or tryptophan, this is likely a read error. Germline V gene sequence: CDR1 DFQATT, CDR2 SNEGSKA (reference sequence). Trimming cost V 6 bases and J 6 bases, with 12 bases left between them. The CDR3 length is 11 residues. Axillary draining lymph nodes of breast cancer patients supplied the node samples. This entry comes from a study of breast tumors, draining lymph nodes, adjacent tissues. TCRdb ran MiXCR on the multiplex PCR reads and lists one entry per CDR3 protein. The sample holds under 110,000 distinct CDR3 sequences; 30% are singletons and the top ten take around 6%.

Material for sequencing was axillary lymph node tissue. This TCR was recovered from a female donor with breast cancer. Some clones in this sample may be carry-over from other donors' samples. The chain combines TRBV20-1 with TRBJ2-7; D is undetermined. This CDR3 reads CSASVFCEQYL. For the CDR3, the DNA is TGCAGTGCGAGCGTATTCTGCGAGCAGTACCTC.